The clone carrying this T cell receptor beta chain was counted between two and nine times. CDR1 SNHLY and CDR2 FYNNEI come from the germline V gene. V lost 4 bases and J 0 bases, leaving 13 bases between the germline ends. This CDR3 region has 15 residues. From 20,000 to 1,000,000 sorted cells, naive CD8 libraries were generated with 10%, 30% or 50% RNA. TCRdb reanalysed the PCR reads using MiXCR and keeps one entry per CDR3 protein. The data show 600,000 to 650,000 distinct CDR3 sequences, approximately 20% seen once. The data belong to a study of molecular identifiers for immune sequencing clone quantification.

V is TRBV2 and J is TRBJ2-7; D ambiguous. The sample taken for sequencing was naive CD8+ T cells from blood, with Jurkat cell RNA spiked in. Subset reported: FACS-sorted CD8+CD4-CCR7+CD45RA+ naive T cells. This sequence was found in a human donor in good health. Some libraries in this study had Jurkat cell RNA spiked in. Here the CDR3 reads CASSAGMVLSYEQYF. DNA for the CDR3: TGTGCCAGCAGTGCAGGAATGGTTCTCTCCTACGAGCAGTACTTC.